This entry is about one TCR beta chain. Trimming stripped 3 bases from V and 4 bases from J, with 9 bases between. The CDR3 has 12 residues. The germline gives CDR1 SQVTM, CDR2 ANQGSEA. As processed by the authors: The assay estimated nucleated cells by amplifying reference gene primers. Data came from immunoSEQ multiplex PCR; TCRdb stores just in-frame clones and leaves some out. That table supplies the V and J calls and clone size; D and trimming were determined from the DNA. The sample contains about 160,000 clones, around 79% of which appear only once. This sample stems from a study of blood T cell repertoires in COVID-19.

Material for sequencing was peripheral blood. This receptor was identified in a woman in her sixties or seventies with COVID-19, enrolled during active disease. The rearrangement joins TRBV29-1 to TRBJ1-2; D is undetermined. The CDR3 DNA follows: TGCAGCGTTGATGAACAGAGCTATGGCTACACCTTC. Its translation is CSVDEQSYGYTF.